This T cell receptor beta chain was sequenced in a study of human T cells and chemical hapten exposure. Study results and caveats: There was no change with DPC sensitization in TCRs above 1 in 1000 frequency.

Germline-derived CDR1 and CDR2 are WNHNN and SYGVQD (reference sequence). V was pared by 4 bases and J by 5 bases, with 6 bases of the junction left unmatched. The CDR3 totals 16 residues. Each cDNA molecule in the library carried unique molecular identifiers. As processed by the authors: Per-sample TCR counts ranged from roughly 20,000 to 750,000, median about 98,000. MiXCR, applied by TCRdb to the reads, yields one record per CDR3 protein. The V and J calls shown here were made by TCRdb, not taken from the authors' results. This table has about 3,100 distinct CDR3 sequences, about 47% appearing once. As concerns this clonotype: Its specificity is not known.

Unfractionated whole blood yielded total RNA. The chain joins TRBV10-1 to TRBJ2-7, with 15 bases lining up with TRBD2. The sequence derives from a human donor who had alopecia or was a healthy volunteer (not recorded which). Some clones in this sample may be carry-over from other donors' samples. This table probably holds off-target reads from a library built for another chain. Source material: whole blood. For the CDR3, the DNA is TGCGCCAGCAGTGCGGGACTAGCGGGGGGCTACAACGAGCAGTACTTC. Translating gives CASSAGLAGGYNEQYF.